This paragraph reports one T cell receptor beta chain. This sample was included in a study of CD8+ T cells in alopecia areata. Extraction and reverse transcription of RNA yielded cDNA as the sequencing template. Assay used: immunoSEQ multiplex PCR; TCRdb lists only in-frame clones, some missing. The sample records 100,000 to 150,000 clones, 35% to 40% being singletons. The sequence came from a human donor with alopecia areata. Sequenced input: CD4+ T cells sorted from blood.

The CDR3 here is CSVGEPRETQYF. DNA for the CDR3: TGCAGCGTTGGCGAACCCCGAGAGACCCAGTACTTC. The chain combines TRBV29-1 with TRBJ2-5; D unresolved. Trimming pared 4 bases from V and 4 bases from J, leaving 10 bases between. Per the germline V gene, CDR1 is SQVTM and CDR2 is ANQGSEA. This CDR3 spans 12 amino acids. Filled out from reference TRBV29-1 and TRBJ2-5, the complete variable domain reads SAVISQKPSRDICQRGTSLTIQCQVDSQVTMMFWYRQQPGQSLTLIATANQGSEATYESGFVIDKFPISRPNLTFSTLTVSNMSPEDSSIYLCSVGEPRETQYFGPGTRLLVL.